The clone carrying this TCR beta chain has only a few counts. The antigen remains unidentified. Donation came from healthy Caucasian individuals in Russia who were aged roughly 6 to 95. The CDR3 covers 15 residues. Between the trimmed V and J ends, which lost 4 bases and 2 bases, there was a span of 18 bases. CDR1 is DFQATT, CDR2 SNEGSKA, per germline (reference sequence). The source of the sample is a study of blood T cells in healthy people across ages. On the study more broadly: Per every two T cells, about one barcoded beta molecule was captured by template switching.

PCR was performed a second time for roughly 7 to 11 cycles using a sample-barcoded 5' primer and a J-beta primer mix. TCRdb processed the 5' RACE reads anew with MiXCR; each CDR3 protein has one entry. The repertoire has over a million distinct CDR3 sequences, 40% to 45% of them found once; the top ten carry about 20%. Whole-study findings and limits: Naive CD4+ cells and diversity were both higher in long-lived donors than in aged donors.

The receptor comes from an older woman in good health. V is TRBV20-1 and J is TRBJ2-7; perhaps TRBD2 as D (6 bases). Sequenced: blood. The CDR3: CSAKAVTGLAYEQYF. CDR3 nucleotide sequence: TGCAGTGCTAAGGCCGTGACGGGACTCGCCTACGAGCAGTACTTC.